This is a list of T cell receptor beta chains from one sample in a study of T cell responses to AZD1222 COVID-19 vaccine. Assay used: immunoSEQ multiplex PCR; TCRdb lists only in-frame clones, some missing. The data contain some 110,000 clones, around 90% of them singletons. The specimen comprised peripheral blood, sampled on day 0 of AZD1222 vaccination. The receptor source for this set is an adult in good health. Both conserved end residues are part of each CDR3. A D gene is named only where the DNA matches it firmly. The size entry is marked missing in some rows and otherwise reads once, few, many or a size class.

d_call	cdr3_length	v_call	j_call	clone_size	cdr3_nt	cdr3_aa
.	14	TRBV30	TRBJ2-7	.	TGTGCCTGGAGTGTATTCCCGATTAGAGACGAGCAGTACTTC	CAWSVFPIRDEQYF
TRBD2	13	TRBV29-1	TRBJ2-1	.	TGCAGCGGCAGCCGGGACTATTACAATGAGCAGTTCTTC	CSGSRDYYNEQFF
TRBD1	15	TRBV7-9	TRBJ1-5	once	TGTGCCAGCAGCGCCGACAGGGGTGGCTATCAGCCCCAGCATTTT	CASSADRGGYQPQHF
TRBD1	15	TRBV2	TRBJ1-6	.	TGTGCCAGCAGTGACGGGGACAGGGATAATTCACCCCTCCACTTT	CASSDGDRDNSPLHF
.	14	TRBV5-1	TRBJ2-7	.	TGCGCCAGCAGCTTGCAGGGGGGCGACTACGAGCAGTACTTC	CASSLQGGDYEQYF
TRBD1	14	TRBV27	TRBJ1-1	.	TGTGCCAGCAGTTTATACAGGGGGAACACTGAAGCTTTCTTT	CASSLYRGNTEAFF
.	18	TRBV28	TRBJ1-6	few	TGTGCCAGCAGTTTATCCCGGGGGTTAGGGTCCTATAATTCACCCCTCCACTTT	CASSLSRGLGSYNSPLHF
.	16	TRBV6-6	TRBJ2-2	.	TGTGCCAGCAGTTACGTTCGGGCAGGGGTCACCGGGGAGCTGTTTTTT	CASSYVRAGVTGELFF
TRBD1	16	TRBV5-1	TRBJ1-6	.	TGCGCCAGCAGCTGGACGGGACAGGGGGCAAATTCACCCCTCCACTTT	CASSWTGQGANSPLHF
.	16	TRBV12-2	TRBJ2-7	.	TGTGCAAGTCGCTCCCCCTCCGGGACAGGGGCCTACGAGCAGTACTTC	CASRSPSGTGAYEQYF
.	14	TRBV7-2	TRBJ1-5	once	TGTGCCAGCAGCTTAGGTCCCGGACGGGACCCCCAGCATTTT	CASSLGPGRDPQHF
.	15	TRBV9	TRBJ1-4	few	TGTGCCAGCAGCGTAGACCTCTCAACTAATGAAAAACTGTTTTTT	CASSVDLSTNEKLFF
.	15	TRBV6-5	TRBJ1-3	.	TGTGCCAGCAGCCCGCGCCGGGCGGCTGGAAACACCATATATTTT	CASSPRRAAGNTIYF
.	15	TRBV7-3	TRBJ2-7	.	TGTGCCAGCAGCCGCGGGACTCTAGGGGATTACGAGCAGTACTTC	CASSRGTLGDYEQYF
TRBD1	14	TRBV27	TRBJ1-1	.	TGTGCCAGCGCGCGGACAGGGCTCCCTTCTGAAGCTTTCTTT	CASARTGLPSEAFF
.	13	TRBV13	TRBJ2-7	few	TGTGCCAGCAGCTTAGTACGGAGGGGCGAGCAGTACTTC	CASSLVRRGEQYF
TRBD1	15	TRBV5-1	TRBJ2-7	.	TGCGCCAGCAGCGCCAGCAGGGGGCAGGTTTACGAGCAGTACTTC	CASSASRGQVYEQYF
.	15	TRBV5-6	TRBJ2-1	.	TGTGCCAGCAGCTTAACACAGGCCCTGAACGATGAGCAGTTCTTC	CASSLTQALNDEQFF
.	13	TRBV7-3	TRBJ1-1	few	TGTGCCAGCAGCCTTACGAAGGACACTGAAGCTTTCTTT	CASSLTKDTEAFF
.	13	TRBV29-1	TRBJ2-2	.	TGCAGCGCCGGGACACCGGACACCGGGGAGCTGTTTTTT	CSAGTPDTGELFF
.	14	TRBV28	TRBJ2-3	once	TGTGCCAGCAGTTTAAGGGGGAGGCCAGATACGCAGTATTTT	CASSLRGRPDTQYF
TRBD1	13	TRBV6-5	TRBJ1-5	.	TGTGCCACCAGGACAGGGGAGGCCCAGCCCCAGCATTTT	CATRTGEAQPQHF
.	15	TRBV7-9	TRBJ2-7	.	TGTGCCAGCAGCTTACCCCGGAGCGGGTCGGGCGAGCAGTACTTC	CASSLPRSGSGEQYF
TRBD1	18	TRBV24-1	TRBJ1-1	.	TGTGCCACCAGTGACCCCCCGACAGGGAGGGAAGTAGACACTGAAGCTTTCTTT	CATSDPPTGREVDTEAFF